This TCR beta chain stems from a study of blood T cell repertoires in COVID-19. Germline V gene data show CDR1 as GTSNPN and CDR2 as SVGIG (reference sequence). V trimming: 2 bases; J trimming: 7 bases; junction bases outside the gene matches: 10. The CDR3 consists of 15 residues. Repertoires were generated with immunoSEQ multiplex PCR, while TCRdb's copy carries only in-frame clones and drops some. The table includes hundreds of thousands of clones, 80% to 90% detected once. The sample comprised PBMCs or T cells enriched from blood (not recorded which). The source of this sequence is a man aged 25 to 40 who had recovered from COVID-19. The genes are TRBV30 and TRBJ1-2; 10 bases are a match to TRBD1. The CDR3 DNA sequence: TGTGCCTGGAGTCACCGGACAGGGGGTTGGGCTGGCTACACCTTC. Protein: CAWSHRTGGWAGYTF. Looking up the rest from reference TRBV30 and TRBJ1-2 gives the full variable domain: SQTIHQWPATLVQPVGSPLSLECTVEGTSNPNLYWYRQAAGRGLQLLFYSVGIGQISSEVPQNLSASRPQDRQFILSSKKLLLSDSGFYLCAWSHRTGGWAGYTFGSGTRLTVV.